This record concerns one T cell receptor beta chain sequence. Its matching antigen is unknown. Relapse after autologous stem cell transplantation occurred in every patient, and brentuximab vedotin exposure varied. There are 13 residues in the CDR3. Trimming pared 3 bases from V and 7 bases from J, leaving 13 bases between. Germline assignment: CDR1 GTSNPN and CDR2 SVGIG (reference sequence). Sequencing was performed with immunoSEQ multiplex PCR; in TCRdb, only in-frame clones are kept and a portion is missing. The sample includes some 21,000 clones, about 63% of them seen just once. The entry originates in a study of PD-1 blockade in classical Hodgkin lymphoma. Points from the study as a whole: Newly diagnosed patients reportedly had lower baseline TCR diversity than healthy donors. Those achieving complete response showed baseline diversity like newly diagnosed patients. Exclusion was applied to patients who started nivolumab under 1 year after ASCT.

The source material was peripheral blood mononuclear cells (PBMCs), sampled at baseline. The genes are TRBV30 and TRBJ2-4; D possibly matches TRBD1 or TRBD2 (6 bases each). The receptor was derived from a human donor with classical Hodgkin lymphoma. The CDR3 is CAWSDQGGNIQYF. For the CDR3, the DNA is TGTGCCTGGAGCGACCAAGGGGGGAACATTCAGTACTTC.